This TCR beta chain was sequenced in a study of blood T cells in healthy people across ages. Details on this clonotype: What it binds is unknown.

Study conclusions and caveats: A conclusive naive versus antigen-experienced comparison was prevented by the unsorted PBMCs. Fewer expanded clones and more diversity marked long-lived versus aged donors.

The CDR3 consists of 16 residues. Trimming took 1 base from V and 11 from J; bases not matched to a gene: 14. Germline V gene lookup returns CDR1 SGHTA and CDR2 FQGTGA. For the second PCR, which ran for roughly 7 to 11 cycles, a sample-barcoded 5' primer and a J-beta primer mix were used. MiXCR was run by TCRdb on the 5' RACE reads, yielding one entry per CDR3 protein. The sample has 650,000 to 950,000 distinct CDR3 sequences, 40% to 50% seen once. This chain connects TRBV7-3 to TRBJ2-5, with 9 bases that match TRBD1. The specimen sequenced was blood. The receptor comes from a man in his 60s in good health. This chain's CDR3 is CASSLRVGTGYNEQYF. The CDR3 nucleotides are TGTGCCAGCAGCTTAAGGGTCGGGACAGGGTACAATGAGCAGTACTTC.